The 24 T cell receptor beta chains below were found in one sample sequenced in a study of blood T cell repertoires in COVID-19. Sequencing used immunoSEQ multiplex PCR; TCRdb keeps in-frame clones, though not all of them. This table holds 150,000 to 200,000 clones, over 75% found once. Input material: peripheral blood. All receptors come from a human donor in a cohort sampled during active COVID-19.

V and J are TRBV7-9 and TRBJ1-2, with a possible D match to TRBD1 (6 bases). The germline V and J ends were trimmed by 3 bases and 7 bases, with 12 bases remaining between them. The V gene's germline CDR1 is SEHNR and CDR2 FQNEAQ (reference sequence). The CDR3 consists of 13 residues. CDR3: CASSFTGGRGYTF. The DNA for the CDR3 is TGTGCCAGCAGCTTCACGGGGGGCCGTGGCTACACCTTC.

Details on this clone: Other DNA sequences in the same sample also yield this CDR3. The chain is built from TRBV19 and TRBJ1-1, with D tentatively TRBD1 (6 bases). CDR1 and CDR2 (germline): LNHDA, SQIVND (reference sequence). Trimming took off 4 bases at V and 0 bases at J, with 9 bases between the two ends. This CDR3 comprises 14 residues. Written as DNA, the CDR3 is TGTGCCAGTAGTAGAGGGGGTATGAACACTGAAGCTTTCTTT. It encodes CASSRGGMNTEAFF.

This chain uses TRBV30 with TRBJ1-1; 7 positions match TRBD1. Germline-derived CDR1 and CDR2 are GTSNPN and SVGIG (reference sequence). V trimming: 2 bases; J trimming: 5 bases; junction bases outside the gene matches: 5. The CDR3 contains 13 residues. The CDR3 sequence is CAWSPRTGTEAFF. Here the CDR3 DNA reads TGTGCCTGGAGTCCACGGACAGGAACTGAAGCTTTCTTT.

The CDR3 nucleotides are TGTGCCAGCTCACCACCACTAGCGAAACCCGGGAATGAGCAGTTCTTC. This encodes CASSPPLAKPGNEQFF. The chain carries TRBV18 and TRBJ2-1, with TRBD2 matching 7 bases. The germline V gene encodes CDR1 KGHSH and CDR2 LQKENI. This CDR3 has 16 amino acids. V lost 0 bases and J lost 7; bases outside the gene matches: 9.

The rearrangement uses TRBV7-9 and TRBJ2-2, with 10 bases identical to TRBD2. This CDR3 is 19 amino acids long. CDR1 and CDR2 (germline): SEHNR, FQNEAQ (reference sequence). Trimming cost V 2 bases and J 6 bases; bases outside gene matches: 15. In nucleotides, the CDR3 is TGTGCCAGCAGCTTATTAGCGGGAGGACCAACAAGAAGTCCCGGGGAGCTGTTTTTT. Amino acid sequence: CASSLLAGGPTRSPGELFF.

This rearrangement joins TRBV29-1 to TRBJ1-2; TRBD1 might be the D (6 bases). CDR3 length: 12 residues. V gave up 6 bases and J gave up 8 bases, with 16 bases separating them. Germline V lookup: CDR1 SQVTM, CDR2 ANQGSEA. This CDR3 is CSVGSGVRGYTF. Here the CDR3 DNA reads TGCAGCGTCGGATCAGGGGTTAGGGGCTACACCTTC.

The chain's CDR3 is CASSLGQSYNEQFF. CDR3 nucleotides: TGTGCCAGCAGCTTAGGTCAGTCCTACAATGAGCAGTTCTTC. The V call is TRBV11-2, the J call TRBJ2-1; D unresolved. V was trimmed by 1 base and J by 1 base, leaving 5 bases between them. Looked up from germline, CDR1 is SGHAT and CDR2 is FQNNGV. CDR3 length: 14 amino acids.

This clone was detected only once. The genes are TRBV7-8 and TRBJ2-7; the D gene is possibly TRBD1 (6 bases). The CDR3 runs 12 residues. Germline CDR1 is SGHVS and CDR2 is FQNEAQ. V was pared by 1 base and J by 12 bases, with 13 bases between. The CDR3 DNA sequence: TGTGCCAGCAGCTTAGGGCAGGGGATTTGGTACTTC. Amino acid sequence: CASSLGQGIWYF.

This clone has a single count. The rearrangement joins TRBV28 to TRBJ1-5, with TRBD1 as a possible D gene (5 bases). The CDR3 totals 15 residues. V gave up 10 bases and J gave up 3 bases, with 19 bases separating them. Per germline, CDR1 MDHEN and CDR2 SYDVKM. In nucleotides, the CDR3 is TGTGCCACCCGTTCTGGGGCTGGCGACAATCAGCCCCAGCATTTT. Translated, it gives CATRSGAGDNQPQHF.

This clone was recorded many times. The chain employs TRBV7-9 and TRBJ2-1; tentative D call: TRBD1 (6 bases). Germline V gene data show CDR1 as SEHNR and CDR2 as FQNEAQ (reference sequence). The ends were cut back, 7 bases at V and 4 bases at J, with 23 bases in the middle. The CDR3 covers 17 residues. The CDR3 is CASTLGGLRGFYNEQFF. CDR3 bases: TGTGCCAGCACCCTAGGGGGTCTAAGGGGTTTTTACAATGAGCAGTTCTTC.

On this clone itself: This same CDR3 is encoded by further DNA sequences in the sample. The V gene is TRBV9, the J gene TRBJ2-2, with D perhaps TRBD2 (7 bases). This CDR3 has 15 residues. CDR1 is SGDLS and CDR2 is YYNGEE in the germline V gene. Trimming pared 3 bases from V and 2 bases from J, leaving 11 bases between. CDR3 DNA sequence: TGTGCCAGCAGCGCGGGGGGCAGTAACACCGGGGAGCTGTTTTTT. This translates into CASSAGGSNTGELFF. The whole variable domain, filled in from reference TRBV9 and TRBJ2-2, reads DSGVTQTPKHLITATGQRVTLRCSPRSGDLSVYWYQQSLDQGLQFLIQYYNGEERAKGNILERFSAQQFPDLHSELNLSSLELGDSALYFCASSAGGSNTGELFFGEGSRLTVL.

V usage is TRBV28 and J usage is TRBJ2-7; TRBD1 matches at 11 bases. Germline CDR1 and CDR2: MDHEN and SYDVKM. Unmatched junction bases numbered 8, after V lost 5 bases and J lost 5 bases. This CDR3 is built from 15 residues. The CDR3 reads CASSLGTGGMNEQYF. Here the CDR3 DNA reads TGTGCCAGCAGTCTCGGGACAGGGGGGATGAACGAGCAGTACTTC.

The V and J genes are TRBV29-1 and TRBJ2-1, with TRBD2 matching 9 bases. The germline gives CDR1 SQVTM, CDR2 ANQGSEA. This CDR3 spans 13 amino acids. With V trimmed by 3 bases and J by 10 bases, 7 bases remained unmatched. CDR3 sequence: CSVDKRGAGEQFF. CDR3 DNA sequence: TGCAGCGTTGACAAGCGGGGGGCCGGGGAGCAGTTCTTC.

The chain is built from TRBV11-3 and TRBJ2-1, with TRBD2 matching over 11 bases. CDR3 length: 18 residues. From germline, CDR1 is SGHNT and CDR2 YENEEA. With V trimmed by 1 base and J by 6 bases, 11 bases remained unmatched. The CDR3 DNA reads TGTGCCAGCAGCTTAGTTGGTTGGCTAGCGGGAGGAGGCAATGAGCAGTTCTTC. It specifies CASSLVGWLAGGGNEQFF.

This rearrangement joins TRBV2 to TRBJ1-2, with D possibly being TRBD1 (6 bases). With 4 bases removed from V and 6 bases from J, the gap between germline ends came to 27 bases. Germline V gene lookup returns CDR1 SNHLY and CDR2 FYNNEI. CDR3 length: 18 amino acids. The CDR3 DNA sequence: TGTGCCAGCAGTGTTACGCACAAACCCAGGGGCGTCGTAGATGGCTACACCTTC. Amino acid sequence: CASSVTHKPRGVVDGYTF.

The CDR3 sequence is CASSRSETQYF. The CDR3 DNA reads TGTGCCAGCAGTCGGTCCGAGACCCAGTACTTC. The chain couples TRBV28 to TRBJ2-5; D is unclear. V was clipped by 5 bases and J by 5 bases, with 6 bases between them. This CDR3 spans 11 amino acids. Germline V gives CDR1 MDHEN, CDR2 SYDVKM.

The chain is built from TRBV28 and TRBJ1-1; maybe TRBD1 (5 bases). Trimming cost V 7 bases and J 1 base, with 10 bases left between them. The CDR3 runs 13 residues. Germline assignment: CDR1 MDHEN and CDR2 SYDVKM. The DNA of the CDR3 is TGTGCCAGCACCCCCGGGGGGAACACTGAAGCTTTCTTT. It codes for CASTPGGNTEAFF.

This chain connects TRBV4-3 to TRBJ1-6; a possible D gene is TRBD1 (6 bases). Between the trimmed V and J ends, which lost 0 bases and 8 bases, there was a span of 14 bases. Germline values: CDR1 LGHNA, CDR2 YSLEER. The CDR3 covers 16 residues. The CDR3 DNA reads as TGCGCCAGCAGCCAAGATTGGGGGCTTGTGGATTCACCCCTCCACTTT. As protein: CASSQDWGLVDSPLHF.

The chain carries TRBV6-5 and TRBJ2-5; 10 bases align to TRBD1. Looked up from germline, CDR1 is MNHEY and CDR2 is SVGAGI. The V gene end was trimmed by 6 bases and the J gene end by 4 bases; junction bases not matched to a gene: 5. The CDR3 runs 14 residues. DNA of the CDR3: TGTGCCAGCAGCTTCAGGACAGGGGGAGAGACCCAGTACTTC. Its protein product is CASSFRTGGETQYF.

The V and J genes are TRBV7-9 and TRBJ2-3; 12 bases are shared with TRBD2. The ends lost 2 bases at V and 2 bases at J; junction bases unmatched: 11. The CDR3 runs to 19 residues. CDR1 and CDR2 (germline): SEHNR, FQNEAQ (reference sequence). The CDR3 DNA follows: TGTGCCAGCAGCTTAATGACTAGCGGGAGTGGGGGGTCCACAGATACGCAGTATTTT. It is translated as CASSLMTSGSGGSTDTQYF.

The chain uses TRBV3-1 (or the pseudogene TRBV3-2) and TRBJ2-1, with 8 bases matching TRBD2. V gave up 7 bases and J gave up 7 bases; unmatched junction bases: 12. The CDR3 covers 15 residues. Germline CDR1 and CDR2: LGHDT and YNNKEL (reference sequence). This CDR3 reads CASTPGSGSGNEQFF. The CDR3, as DNA: TGTGCCAGCACCCCAGGGAGCGGGAGTGGGAATGAGCAGTTCTTC.

This sequence joins TRBV3-1 (or the pseudogene TRBV3-2) and TRBJ1-1; D is perhaps TRBD1 (5 bases). The CDR3 is made up of 14 amino acids. The germline V and J ends were trimmed by 3 bases and 1 base, with 9 bases remaining between them. From germline, CDR1 is LGHDT and CDR2 YNNKEL (reference sequence). The CDR3 coding sequence is TGTGCCAGCAGCCACAGGGCAAAGAACACTGAAGCTTTCTTT. Translated, it gives CASSHRAKNTEAFF.

This clone was picked up many times. This sequence joins TRBV18 and TRBJ1-1; no definite D call. V lost 3 bases and J 0 bases, leaving 8 bases between the germline ends. In germline, CDR1 is KGHSH, CDR2 LQKENI. This CDR3 spans 14 amino acids. DNA for the CDR3: TGTGCCAGCTCACCGGCAGATATGAACACTGAAGCTTTCTTT. It is translated as CASSPADMNTEAFF.

The chain combines TRBV10-3 with TRBJ2-2; 10 nucleotides align to TRBD2. This CDR3 has 15 amino acids. The junction had 11 bases not matched to a gene; V was cut back by 10 bases and J by 6 bases. The germline V gene encodes CDR1 ENHRY and CDR2 SYGVKD. CDR3 protein: CATRPASGSPGELFF. Here the CDR3 DNA reads TGTGCCACCCGCCCGGCTAGCGGGAGCCCCGGGGAGCTGTTTTTT.